Presented here are 18 T cell receptor beta chains from one specimen sequenced in a study of blood T cell repertoires in COVID-19 (dated by TCRdb to 2018 to 2020). The library was prepared using the immunoSEQ multiplex PCR assay. This immuneACCESS table, as held by TCRdb, lists in-frame sequences with V and J called but not all clones. Of the missing ones, under half trace to an unresolved V gene in checked studies; the others have no known cause. The sample table contains around 500,000 clones; only one count was recorded for approximately 90% of them. 1.8% of the sample belongs to the ten largest clones. Sequenced: PBMCs or T cells enriched from blood (not recorded which). These receptors were obtained from a woman between 40 and 55 years old who had recovered from COVID-19.

The chain's CDR3 is CASGETVVTYEQYF. In DNA, the CDR3 is TGTGCCAGCGGAGAGACCGTCGTGACCTACGAGCAGTACTTC. The chain has TRBV2 and TRBJ2-7; D is ambiguous. Germline V gives CDR1 SNHLY, CDR2 FYNNEI. Trimming cost V 8 bases and J 2 bases, with 16 bases left between them. This CDR3 comprises 14 residues.

The gene calls are TRBV15 and TRBJ2-7, with 7 bases aligning to TRBD2. This CDR3 contains 15 residues. V gave up 3 bases and J gave up 3 bases; unmatched junction bases: 8. Germline V CDR1 and CDR2: LNHNV, YYDKDF (reference sequence). CDR3 sequence reads: CATSREKTSNYEQYF. CDR3 nucleotides: TGTGCCACCAGCAGGGAAAAGACTAGCAACTACGAGCAGTACTTC. Looking up the rest from reference TRBV15 and TRBJ2-7 gives the full variable domain: DAMVIQNPRYQVTQFGKPVTLSCSQTLNHNVMYWYQQKSSQAPKLLFHYYDKDFNNEADTPDNFQSRRPNTSFCFLDIRSPGLGDTAMYLCATSREKTSNYEQYFGPGTRLTVT.

This chain joins TRBV11-3 and TRBJ2-7, with a possible D match to TRBD2 (6 bases). Deletions cut 5 bases from V and 3 bases from J, with 14 bases between. The V gene's germline CDR1 is SGHNT and CDR2 YENEEA. The CDR3 is 14 residues long. CDR3 residues: CASSAPRRDYEQYF. The CDR3, as DNA: TGTGCCAGCAGCGCGCCTAGGAGGGACTACGAGCAGTACTTC.

This chain joins TRBV6-4 and TRBJ2-2, with a possible D match to TRBD2 (6 bases). The V gene lost 5 bases and the J gene lost 6 bases, with 19 bases spanning the gap. The CDR3 spans 16 residues. Germline V gene lookup returns CDR1 MRHNA and CDR2 SNTAGT. The CDR3 here is CASSPLGGTAAGELFF. For the CDR3, the DNA is TGTGCCAGCAGTCCCCTCGGAGGGACCGCCGCCGGGGAGCTGTTTTTT.

The chain links TRBV9 to TRBJ1-1, with D possibly being TRBD1 (6 bases). V was clipped by 1 base and J by 1 base, with 8 bases between them. CDR1 SGDLS and CDR2 YYNGEE come from the germline V gene. The CDR3 sequence is 14 residues long. The CDR3 is CASSVMGANTEAFF. CDR3 DNA sequence: TGTGCCAGCAGCGTAATGGGGGCGAACACTGAAGCTTTCTTT.

The chain combines TRBV7-2 with TRBJ1-5; no clear D. The CDR3 has 18 amino acids. V lost 7 bases and J lost 0, with 22 bases in between. Germline lookup yields CDR1 SGHTA and CDR2 FQGNSA. CDR3 loop: CASTLDAGIGGSNQPQHF. The DNA of the CDR3 is TGTGCCAGCACCCTTGACGCAGGAATCGGAGGTAGCAATCAGCCCCAGCATTTT.

The V gene is TRBV7-2, the J gene TRBJ2-1; a possible D gene is TRBD2 (6 bases). V was clipped by 5 bases and J by 2 bases, with 25 bases between them. CDR1 SGHTA and CDR2 FQGNSA come from the germline V gene. The CDR3 has 19 amino acids. The CDR3 here is CASSAPSDIPSFPYNEQFF. In DNA, the CDR3 is TGTGCCAGCAGCGCACCTAGCGACATCCCCTCCTTCCCCTACAATGAGCAGTTCTTC.

The chain joins TRBV21-1 to TRBJ2-2; TRBD2 is taken as the D call from the table, unchecked against the DNA. TRBV21-1 constitutes a pseudogene. The length of the CDR3 is 17 residues. In DNA form, the CDR3 reads TGTGCCAGCAGCAAACCCAGGGGACTAGTGATCCCCGGGGAGCTGTTTTTT. The encoded protein is CASSKPRGLVIPGELFF.

This chain joins TRBV15 and TRBJ2-7, with 7 bases lining up with TRBD1. V lost 1 base to trimming and J lost 2 bases; unmatched junction nucleotides: 5. CDR3 length equals 15 residues. Germline CDR1 is LNHNV and CDR2 is YYDKDF (reference sequence). The CDR3 reads CATSRGGDSPYEQYF. The CDR3 DNA follows: TGTGCCACCAGCAGAGGAGGGGACAGCCCCTACGAGCAGTACTTC. The full variable domain, its missing parts supplied by reference TRBV15 and TRBJ2-7, is DAMVIQNPRYQVTQFGKPVTLSCSQTLNHNVMYWYQQKSSQAPKLLFHYYDKDFNNEADTPDNFQSRRPNTSFCFLDIRSPGLGDTAMYLCATSRGGDSPYEQYFGPGTRLTVT.

The J gene is TRBJ1-2, the V gene TRBV10-3; no definite D call. CDR1 ENHRY and CDR2 SYGVKD come from the germline V gene. The V end lost 6 bases, the J end lost 3 bases, and 17 bases lay between the germline ends. This CDR3 has 15 residues. Here the CDR3 reads CAISSPQRYDYGYTF. The CDR3 region has the DNA TGTGCCATCAGCAGCCCCCAGCGCTATGACTATGGCTACACCTTC.

This chain links TRBV5-6 with TRBJ2-7; 8 nucleotides match TRBD1. Germline values: CDR1 SGHDT, CDR2 YYEEEE. The V and J ends lost 2 bases and 5 bases, in that order; junction bases with no gene match: 6. The CDR3 spans 14 residues. CDR3 residues: CASSFRQGKDEQYF. Written as DNA, the CDR3 is TGTGCCAGCAGCTTTAGACAGGGGAAGGACGAGCAGTACTTC.

The V and J genes are TRBV18 and TRBJ1-6, with D unresolved. This CDR3 is built from 13 residues. From germline, CDR1 is KGHSH and CDR2 LQKENI. V lost 6 bases and J 0 bases, leaving 3 bases between the germline ends. The CDR3 region has the DNA TGTGCCAGCTCGTACTCCTATAATTCACCCCTCCACTTT. This translates into CASSYSYNSPLHF.

CDR3 DNA: TGTGCCAGCAGCTCGGTGGCTAGCGGGGGCAATGAGCAGTTCTTC. It codes for CASSSVASGGNEQFF. This chain joins TRBV5-4 and TRBJ2-1; the match to TRBD2 covers 10 bases. The CDR3 is made up of 15 amino acids. From germline, CDR1 is SGHNT and CDR2 YYREEE (reference sequence). V was pared by 3 bases and J by 6 bases, with 6 bases of the junction left unmatched.

A single count supports this clone. The rearrangement links TRBV28 to TRBJ2-2, with TRBD1 as a possible D gene (6 bases). Germline CDR1 MDHEN, CDR2 SYDVKM. The CDR3 runs to 16 residues. Trimming removed 10 bases at V and 7 bases at J, with 25 bases between. CDR3 in amino acids: CATPTSDRTEGGELFF. In DNA, the CDR3 is TGTGCCACCCCGACTTCAGACAGGACGGAAGGCGGGGAGCTGTTTTTT.

V gene TRBV21-1 combines with J gene TRBJ2-7; the tabulated D call, TRBD2, remains unverified against the DNA. TRBV21-1 is described as a pseudogene. The CDR3 extends over 11 amino acids. In DNA form, the CDR3 reads TGTGCCAGCAGCCCTTTTGCGGAGCAGTACTTC. Protein sequence: CASSPFAEQYF.

The rearrangement uses TRBV4-1 and TRBJ2-7; 13 bases are shared with TRBD2. Looked up from germline, CDR1 is MGHRA and CDR2 is YSYEKL. This CDR3 region has 20 residues. Trimming cost V 2 bases and J 0 bases; bases outside gene matches: 13. The CDR3 protein is CASSQYSGTSGTLSSYEQYF. As DNA, the CDR3 is TGCGCCAGCAGCCAATACTCCGGGACTAGCGGGACCCTCAGCTCCTACGAGCAGTACTTC.

The gene calls are TRBV29-1 and TRBJ1-1; D gene unclear. The CDR3 contains 12 residues. Per germline, CDR1 SQVTM and CDR2 ANQGSEA. V was shortened by 7 bases and J by 0 bases, with 9 bases between the two germline ends. The CDR3 DNA follows: TGCAGCGGGGGTCCCTTGAACACTGAAGCTTTCTTT. Amino acid sequence: CSGGPLNTEAFF. The full variable domain, its missing parts supplied by reference TRBV29-1 and TRBJ1-1, is SAVISQKPSRDICQRGTSLTIQCQVDSQVTMMFWYRQQPGQSLTLIATANQGSEATYESGFVIDKFPISRPNLTFSTLTVSNMSPEDSSIYLCSGGPLNTEAFFGQGTRLTVV.

The rearrangement joins TRBV9 to TRBJ2-1, with 8 positions matching TRBD2. Germline V lookup: CDR1 SGDLS, CDR2 YYNGEE. The CDR3 contains 15 residues. Trimming at V came to 0 bases and at J to 7 bases, leaving 6 bases not matched to a gene. CDR3 amino acids: CASSVGLAQPNEQFF. The CDR3 coding sequence is TGTGCCAGCAGCGTAGGACTAGCGCAGCCTAATGAGCAGTTCTTC.